The 17 T cell receptor beta chains in this list originate from one sample, sequenced in a study of CD4 T cells in relation to SARS-CoV-2 and coronaviruses. CD4+ T cells from unexposed donors were obtained before the COVID-19 pandemic (2011-2018). Here immunoSEQ multiplex PCR was the method, and the copy in TCRdb shows in-frame clones only, minus some. The data hold more than 55,000 clones, with more than 80% observed a single time. The sequenced material came from memory CD4+ T cells from PBMCs. These receptors were taken from a human donor in good health.

In this sample, this clone turned up once. The CDR3 DNA is TGTGCCAGCAGCCCCACCTGGGCCGGCCTAGCCAAAAACATTCAGTACTTC. Its protein is CASSPTWAGLAKNIQYF. The chain recombines TRBV11-2 with TRBJ2-4; D is uncertain. The V end was cut by 5 bases, the J end by 0 bases, with 17 bases between. CDR3 length equals 17 residues. Per germline, CDR1 SGHAT and CDR2 FQNNGV.

CDR3 amino acids: CASSSGTSGRVTDTQYF. As DNA, the CDR3 is TGCGCCAGCAGCTCCGGGACTAGCGGGAGGGTAACAGATACGCAGTATTTT. The V and J genes are TRBV5-1 and TRBJ2-3; 16 nucleotides align to TRBD2. In germline, CDR1 is SGHRS, CDR2 YFSETQ. The CDR3 runs to 17 residues. Germline trimming cut 3 bases from V and 3 bases from J; bases unmatched to any gene: 4.

V is TRBV14 and J is TRBJ1-1, with D possibly TRBD1 on 5 matching bases. This CDR3 region has 13 residues. Germline V lookup: CDR1 SGHDN, CDR2 FVKESK. Trimming shortened V by 0 bases and J by 5 bases, and 7 bases separated the two germline ends. The CDR3 loop reads CASSQDRVTEAFF. CDR3 sequence (DNA): TGTGCCAGCAGCCAAGACAGGGTGACTGAAGCTTTCTTT.

The chain joins TRBV5-1 to TRBJ2-7, with 9 bases identical to TRBD2. CDR3 length equals 16 residues. Germline V gene data show CDR1 as SGHRS and CDR2 as YFSETQ. Trimming cost V 4 bases and J 5 bases; bases outside gene matches: 13. The CDR3 DNA is TGCGCCAGCAGCAAGGCTAGCGGGACATCGCGAGACGAGCAGTACTTC. This gives the protein CASSKASGTSRDEQYF. Combining the CDR3 with reference TRBV5-1 and TRBJ2-7 gives the whole variable domain KAGVTQTPRYLIKTRGQQVTLSCSPISGHRSVSWYQQTPGQGLQFLFEYFSETQRNKGNFPGRFSGRQFSNSRSEMNVSTLELGDSALYLCASSKASGTSRDEQYFGPGTRLTVT.

The chain employs TRBV2 and TRBJ2-7; D is perhaps TRBD2 (5 bases). V was shortened by 4 bases and J by 2 bases, with 15 bases between the two germline ends. This CDR3 spans 15 amino acids. In germline, CDR1 is SNHLY, CDR2 FYNNEI. In DNA form, the CDR3 reads TGTGCCAGCAGTGGGGGAGCCCAACCCACCTACGAGCAGTACTTC. This translates into CASSGGAQPTYEQYF.

The chain employs TRBV25-1 and TRBJ2-6, with D uncertain. This CDR3 is built from 15 residues. Looked up from germline, CDR1 is MGHDK and CDR2 is SYGVNS. V was trimmed by 3 bases and J by 0 bases, leaving 6 bases between them. In DNA form, the CDR3 reads TGTGCCAGCAGTGATAGAAGCTCTGGGGCCAACGTCCTGACTTTC. Translation: CASSDRSSGANVLTF.

The V and J genes are TRBV28 and TRBJ1-5; D perhaps matches TRBD1 (6 bases). The germline CDR1 and CDR2 sequences are MDHEN and SYDVKM. The ends were cut back, 2 bases at V and 9 bases at J, with 14 bases in the middle. The length of the CDR3 is 14 residues. CDR3 loop: CASSLRGSGRPQHF. The CDR3 DNA follows: TGTGCCAGCAGTTTAAGGGGGAGCGGTCGGCCCCAGCATTTT.

This chain joins TRBV28 and TRBJ1-5; a weak D match, TRBD1 (5 bases). CDR3 length: 15 residues. Trimming stripped 4 bases from V and 1 base from J, with 11 bases between. In germline, CDR1 is MDHEN, CDR2 SYDVKM. The CDR3 loop is CASSSSGGSNQPQHF. CDR3 coding DNA: TGTGCCAGCAGTTCCTCCGGGGGAAGCAATCAGCCCCAGCATTTT.

The rearrangement joins TRBV18 to TRBJ2-1; TRBD2 might be the D (5 bases). The CDR3 has 13 residues. CDR1 is KGHSH and CDR2 is LQKENI in the germline V gene. The V gene lost 5 bases and the J gene lost 4 bases, with 9 bases spanning the gap. Here the CDR3 DNA reads TGTGCCAGCTCATCGGGAATTTACAATGAGCAGTTCTTC. It yields the protein CASSSGIYNEQFF.

Worth noting for this clone: The junction and the germline gene differ at one end; a read error may be behind it. The chain joins TRBV6-5 to TRBJ2-1; 7 nucleotides line up with TRBD2. The CDR3 contains 11 residues. From germline, CDR1 is MNHEY and CDR2 SVGAGI. CDR3 nucleotide sequence: TGTGCCAGCGCCGGGAGGCGAGGGGTGATCTTC. Protein product: CASAGRRGVIF.

The chain links TRBV5-4 to TRBJ2-5; TRBD1 matches 7 bases. The CDR3 has 14 amino acids. Losses at the gene ends were 3 bases for V and 6 bases for J; bases not matched to a gene: 8. Germline V gives CDR1 SGHNT, CDR2 YYREEE (reference sequence). The CDR3 DNA follows: TGTGCCAGCAGCTCAACAGGGGAACGACAGACCCAGTACTTC. Translating it yields CASSSTGERQTQYF.

This sequence joins TRBV27 and TRBJ2-7; 8 nucleotides align to TRBD2. Germline V gene data show CDR1 as MNHEY and CDR2 as SMNVEV (reference sequence). The ends lost 3 bases at V and 7 bases at J; junction bases unmatched: 11. This CDR3 spans 15 amino acids. CDR3 residues: CASSFSGLGPLEQYF. CDR3 DNA: TGTGCCAGCAGTTTCTCGGGACTAGGCCCTTTGGAGCAGTACTTC.

This clone showed up just once. The chain links TRBV5-6 to TRBJ1-2; D might be TRBD1 (6 bases). V dropped 4 bases and J dropped 6 bases, with 13 bases sitting between them. This CDR3 has 13 amino acids. CDR1 and CDR2 from the germline V gene are SGHDT and YYEEEE. CDR3 loop: CASSKNRVDGYTF. The CDR3 DNA sequence: TGTGCCAGCAGCAAAAACAGGGTGGATGGCTACACCTTC.

The chain couples TRBV3-1 (or the pseudogene TRBV3-2) to TRBJ2-1, with D hard to call. CDR1 and CDR2 (germline): LGHDT, YNNKEL (reference sequence). The CDR3 is made up of 12 amino acids. Trimming cost V 2 bases and J 1 base, with 0 bases left between them. CDR3 DNA: TGTGCCAGCAGCCAATCCTACAATGAGCAGTTCTTC. Its protein is CASSQSYNEQFF.

V gene TRBV5-6 combines with J gene TRBJ2-3; D is undetermined. Deletions cut 0 bases from V and 2 bases from J, with 13 bases between. The CDR3 has 16 amino acids. Germline-derived CDR1 and CDR2 are SGHDT and YYEEEE. In nucleotides, the CDR3 is TGTGCCAGCAGCTTGGCCGGATCAGCAGTCACAGATACGCAGTATTTT. Protein product: CASSLAGSAVTDTQYF.

This clone was detected only once. The chain has TRBV5-4 and TRBJ2-1, with TRBD2 matching over 13 bases. With 1 base clipped from V and 9 bases from J, the junction kept 7 bases outside the gene matches. The CDR3 sequence is 16 residues long. Germline values: CDR1 SGHNT, CDR2 YYREEE (reference sequence). CDR3 loop: CASSLLTSGRGGEQFF. The DNA of the CDR3 is TGTGCCAGCAGCTTGTTAACTAGCGGGAGGGGGGGTGAGCAGTTCTTC.

The chain employs TRBV24-1 and TRBJ2-2; a weak D match, TRBD2 (5 bases). The V gene's germline CDR1 is KGHDR and CDR2 SFDVKD. The length of the CDR3 is 16 residues. V lost 5 bases and J 6 bases, leaving 18 bases between the germline ends. The CDR3 DNA reads TGTGCCACCAGTGCATCCCGGGCGGTCGGGGCCGGGGAGCTGTTTTTT. Residues: CATSASRAVGAGELFF.